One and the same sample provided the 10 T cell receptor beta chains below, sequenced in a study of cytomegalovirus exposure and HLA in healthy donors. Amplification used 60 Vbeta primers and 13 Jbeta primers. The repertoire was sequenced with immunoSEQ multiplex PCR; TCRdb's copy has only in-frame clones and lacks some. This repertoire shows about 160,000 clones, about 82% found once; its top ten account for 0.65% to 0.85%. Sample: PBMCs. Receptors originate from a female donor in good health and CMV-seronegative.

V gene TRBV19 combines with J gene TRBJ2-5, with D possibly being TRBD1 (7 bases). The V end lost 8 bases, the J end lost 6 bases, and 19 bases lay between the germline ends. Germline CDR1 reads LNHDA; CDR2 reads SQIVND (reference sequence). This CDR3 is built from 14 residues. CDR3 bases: TGTGCCAGTCGGGACAGCCACCGGGGGCAGACCCAGTACTTC. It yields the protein CASRDSHRGQTQYF.

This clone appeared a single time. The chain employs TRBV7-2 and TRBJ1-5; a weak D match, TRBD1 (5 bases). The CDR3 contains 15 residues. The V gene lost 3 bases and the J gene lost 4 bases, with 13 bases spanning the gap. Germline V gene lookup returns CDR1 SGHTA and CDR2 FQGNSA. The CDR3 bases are TGTGCCAGCAGCTTCAGCCGGGGGGGAAATCAGCCCCAGCATTTT. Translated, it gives CASSFSRGGNQPQHF.

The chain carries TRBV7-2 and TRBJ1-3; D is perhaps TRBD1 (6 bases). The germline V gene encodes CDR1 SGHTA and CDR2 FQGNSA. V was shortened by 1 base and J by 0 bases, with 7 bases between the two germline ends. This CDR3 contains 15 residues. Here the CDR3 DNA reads TGTGCCAGCAGCTTAGTAGGGGGCTCTGGAAACACCATATATTTT. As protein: CASSLVGGSGNTIYF. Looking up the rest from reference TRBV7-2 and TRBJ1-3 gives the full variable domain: GAGVSQSPSNKVTEKGKDVELRCDPISGHTALYWYRQSLGQGLEFLIYFQGNSAPDKSGLPSDRFSAERTGGSVSTLTIQRTQQEDSAVYLCASSLVGGSGNTIYFGEGSWLTVV.

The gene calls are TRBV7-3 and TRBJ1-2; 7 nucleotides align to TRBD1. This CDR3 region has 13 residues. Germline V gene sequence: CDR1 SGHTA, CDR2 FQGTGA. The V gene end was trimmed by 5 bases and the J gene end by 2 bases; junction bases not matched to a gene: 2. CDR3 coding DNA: TGTGCCAGCAGCCTACAGGGGAACTATGGCTACACCTTC. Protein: CASSLQGNYGYTF.

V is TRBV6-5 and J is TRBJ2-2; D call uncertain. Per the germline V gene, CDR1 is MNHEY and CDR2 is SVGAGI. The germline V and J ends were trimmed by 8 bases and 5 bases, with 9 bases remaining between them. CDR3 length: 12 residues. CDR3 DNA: TGTGCCAGCCGCACTACAACCGGGGAGCTGTTTTTT. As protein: CASRTTTGELFF.

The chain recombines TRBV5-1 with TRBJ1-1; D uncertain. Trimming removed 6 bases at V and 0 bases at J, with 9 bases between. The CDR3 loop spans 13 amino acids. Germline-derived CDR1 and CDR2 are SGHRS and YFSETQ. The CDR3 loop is CASTESLNTEAFF. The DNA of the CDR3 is TGCGCCAGCACCGAAAGCCTGAACACTGAAGCTTTCTTT.

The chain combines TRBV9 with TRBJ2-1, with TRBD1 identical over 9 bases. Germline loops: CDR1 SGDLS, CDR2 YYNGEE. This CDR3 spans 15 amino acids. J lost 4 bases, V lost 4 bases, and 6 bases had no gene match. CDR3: CASSRTGTGYNEQFF. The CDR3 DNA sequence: TGTGCCAGCAGCCGAACCGGGACAGGGTACAATGAGCAGTTCTTC.

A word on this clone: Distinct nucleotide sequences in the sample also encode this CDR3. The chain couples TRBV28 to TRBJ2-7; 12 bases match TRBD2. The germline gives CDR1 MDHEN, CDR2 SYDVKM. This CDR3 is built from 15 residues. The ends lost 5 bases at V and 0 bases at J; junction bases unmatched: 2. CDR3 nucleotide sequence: TGTGCCAGCAGTCTACTAGCGGGAGGCTCCTACGAGCAGTACTTC. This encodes CASSLLAGGSYEQYF.

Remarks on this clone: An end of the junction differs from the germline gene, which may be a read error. CDR3 region: CASKKGSAGANGLTF. The CDR3 DNA is TGTGCCAGCAAAAAGGGGTCTGCTGGGGCCAACGGCCTGACTTTC. V is TRBV19 and J is TRBJ2-6, with a tentative D call TRBD1 (5 bases). CDR3 length equals 15 residues. CDR1 is LNHDA, CDR2 SQIVND, per germline (reference sequence).

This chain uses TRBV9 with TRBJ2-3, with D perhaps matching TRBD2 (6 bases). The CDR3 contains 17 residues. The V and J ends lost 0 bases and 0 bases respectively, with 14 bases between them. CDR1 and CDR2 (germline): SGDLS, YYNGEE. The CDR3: CASSVGPRSGSTDTQYF. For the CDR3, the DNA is TGTGCCAGCAGCGTAGGACCCCGAAGCGGGAGCACAGATACGCAGTATTTT.